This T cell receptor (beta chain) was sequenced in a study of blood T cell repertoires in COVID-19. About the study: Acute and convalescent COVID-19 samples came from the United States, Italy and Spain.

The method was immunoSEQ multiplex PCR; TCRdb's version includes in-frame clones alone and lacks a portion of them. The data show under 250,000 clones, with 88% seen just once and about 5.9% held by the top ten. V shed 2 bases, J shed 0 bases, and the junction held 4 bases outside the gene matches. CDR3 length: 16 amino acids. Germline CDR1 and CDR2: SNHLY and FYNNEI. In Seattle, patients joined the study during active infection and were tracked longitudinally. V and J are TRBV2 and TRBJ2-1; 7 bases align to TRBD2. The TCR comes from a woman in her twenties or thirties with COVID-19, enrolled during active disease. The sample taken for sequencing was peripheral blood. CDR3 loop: CASSEWLAASYNEQFF. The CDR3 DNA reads TGTGCCAGCAGTGAATGGCTAGCGGCCTCCTACAATGAGCAGTTCTTC. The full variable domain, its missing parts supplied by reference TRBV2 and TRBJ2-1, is EPEVTQTPSHQVTQMGQEVILRCVPISNHLYFYWYRQILGQKVEFLVSFYNNEISEKSEIFDDQFSVERPDGSNFTLKIRSTKLEDSAMYFCASSEWLAASYNEQFFGPGTRLTVL.